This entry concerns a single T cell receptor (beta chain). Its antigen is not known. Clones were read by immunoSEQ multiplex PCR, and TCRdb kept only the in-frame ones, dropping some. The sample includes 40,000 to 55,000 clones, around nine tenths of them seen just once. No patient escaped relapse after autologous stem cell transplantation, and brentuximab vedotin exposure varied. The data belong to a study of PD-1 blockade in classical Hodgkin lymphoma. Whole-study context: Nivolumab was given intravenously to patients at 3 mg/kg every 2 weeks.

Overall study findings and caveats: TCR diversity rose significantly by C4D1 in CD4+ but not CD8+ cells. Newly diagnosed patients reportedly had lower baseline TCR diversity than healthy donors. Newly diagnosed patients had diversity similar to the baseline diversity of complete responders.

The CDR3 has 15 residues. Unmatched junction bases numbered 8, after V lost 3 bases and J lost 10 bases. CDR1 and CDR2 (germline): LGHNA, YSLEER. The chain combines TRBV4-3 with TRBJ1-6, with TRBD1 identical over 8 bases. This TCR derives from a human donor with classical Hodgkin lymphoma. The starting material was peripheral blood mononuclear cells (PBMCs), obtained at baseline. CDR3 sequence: CASSQSAGGMSPLHF. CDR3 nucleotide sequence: TGCGCCAGCAGCCAGTCCGCAGGGGGCATGTCACCCCTCCACTTT.